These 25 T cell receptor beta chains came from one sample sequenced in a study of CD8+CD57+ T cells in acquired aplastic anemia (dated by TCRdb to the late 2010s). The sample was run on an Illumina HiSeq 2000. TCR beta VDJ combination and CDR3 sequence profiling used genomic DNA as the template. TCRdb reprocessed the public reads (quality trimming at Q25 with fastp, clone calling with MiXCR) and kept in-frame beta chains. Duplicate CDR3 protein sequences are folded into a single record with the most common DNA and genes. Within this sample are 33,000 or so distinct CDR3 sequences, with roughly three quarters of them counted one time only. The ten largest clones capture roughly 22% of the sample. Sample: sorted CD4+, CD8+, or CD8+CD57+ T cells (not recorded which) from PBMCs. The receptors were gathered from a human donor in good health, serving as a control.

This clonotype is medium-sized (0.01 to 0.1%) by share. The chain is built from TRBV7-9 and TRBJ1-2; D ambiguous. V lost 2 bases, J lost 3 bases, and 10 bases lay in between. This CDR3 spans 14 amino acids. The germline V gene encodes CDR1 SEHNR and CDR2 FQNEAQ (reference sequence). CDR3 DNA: TGTGCCAGCAGCTTATCCGGTTCTTACTATGGCTACACCTTC. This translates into CASSLSGSYYGYTF. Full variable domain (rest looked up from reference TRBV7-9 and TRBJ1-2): DTGVSQNPRHKITKRGQNVTFRCDPISEHNRLYWYRQTLGQGPEFLTYFQNEAQLEKSRLLSDRFSAERPKGSFSTLEIQRTEQGDSAMYLCASSLSGSYYGYTFGSGTRLTVV.

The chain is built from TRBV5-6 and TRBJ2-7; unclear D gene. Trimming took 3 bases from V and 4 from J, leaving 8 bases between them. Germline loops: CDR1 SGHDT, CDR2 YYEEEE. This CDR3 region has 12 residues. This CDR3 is CASSSTLYEQYV. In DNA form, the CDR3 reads TGTGCCAGCAGCTCGACACTTTACGAGCAGTACGTC.

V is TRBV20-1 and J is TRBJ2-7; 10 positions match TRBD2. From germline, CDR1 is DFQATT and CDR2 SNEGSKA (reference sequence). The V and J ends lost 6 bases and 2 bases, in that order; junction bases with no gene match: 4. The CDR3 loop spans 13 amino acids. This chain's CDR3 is CSAKRGGAYEQYF. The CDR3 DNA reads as TGCAGTGCAAAGCGGGGGGGAGCCTACGAGCAGTACTTC.

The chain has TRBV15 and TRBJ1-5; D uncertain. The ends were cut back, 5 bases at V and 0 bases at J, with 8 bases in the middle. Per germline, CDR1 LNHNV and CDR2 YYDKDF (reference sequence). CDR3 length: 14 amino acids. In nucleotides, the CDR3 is TGTGCCACCAGCCAGTCCAATAGCAATCAGCCCCAGCATTTT. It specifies CATSQSNSNQPQHF.

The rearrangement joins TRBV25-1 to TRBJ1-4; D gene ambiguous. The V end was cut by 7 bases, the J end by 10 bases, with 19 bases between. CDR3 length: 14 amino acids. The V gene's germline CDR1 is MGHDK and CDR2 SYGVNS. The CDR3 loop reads CASIGRSDVGKLFF. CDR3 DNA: TGTGCCAGCATCGGCCGCAGTGATGTGGGAAAACTGTTTTTT.

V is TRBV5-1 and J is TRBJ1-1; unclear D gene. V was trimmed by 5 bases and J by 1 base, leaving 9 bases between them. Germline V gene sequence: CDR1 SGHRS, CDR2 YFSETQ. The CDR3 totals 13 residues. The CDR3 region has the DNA TGCGCCAGCAGTTCCCTTCGGAACACTGAAGCTTTCTTT. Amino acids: CASSSLRNTEAFF.

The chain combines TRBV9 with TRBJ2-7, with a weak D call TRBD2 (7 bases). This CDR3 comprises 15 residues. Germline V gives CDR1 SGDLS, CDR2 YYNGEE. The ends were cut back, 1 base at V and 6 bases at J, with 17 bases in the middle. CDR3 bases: TGTGCCAGCAGCGTATTGAGCCGGGGGGCCTCCGAGCAGTACTTC. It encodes CASSVLSRGASEQYF.

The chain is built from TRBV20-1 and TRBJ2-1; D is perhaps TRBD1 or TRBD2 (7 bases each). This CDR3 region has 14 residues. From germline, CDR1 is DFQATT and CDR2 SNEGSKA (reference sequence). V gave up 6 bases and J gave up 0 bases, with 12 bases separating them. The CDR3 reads CSAQGGDSYNEQFF. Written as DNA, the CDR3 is TGCAGTGCCCAGGGGGGGGACTCCTACAATGAGCAGTTCTTC.

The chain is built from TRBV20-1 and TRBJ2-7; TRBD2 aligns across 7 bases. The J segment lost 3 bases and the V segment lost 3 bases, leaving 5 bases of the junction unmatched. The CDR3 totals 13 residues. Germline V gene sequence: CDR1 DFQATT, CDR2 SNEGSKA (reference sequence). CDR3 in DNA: TGCAGTGCTAGGGGCGGGAGCCTCTACGAGCAGTACTTC. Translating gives CSARGGSLYEQYF.

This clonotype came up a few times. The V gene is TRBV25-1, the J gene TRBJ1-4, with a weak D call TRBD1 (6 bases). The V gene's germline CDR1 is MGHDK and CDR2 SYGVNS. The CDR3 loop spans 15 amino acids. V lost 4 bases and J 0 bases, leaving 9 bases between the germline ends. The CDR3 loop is CASSVYRATNEKLFF. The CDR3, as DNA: TGTGCCAGCAGTGTGTACAGGGCAACTAATGAAAAACTGTTTTTT. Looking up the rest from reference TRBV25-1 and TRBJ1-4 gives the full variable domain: EADIYQTPRYLVIGTGKKITLECSQTMGHDKMYWYQQDPGMELHLIHYSYGVNSTEKGDLSSESTVSRIRTEHFPLTLESARPSHTSQYLCASSVYRATNEKLFFGSGTQLSVL.

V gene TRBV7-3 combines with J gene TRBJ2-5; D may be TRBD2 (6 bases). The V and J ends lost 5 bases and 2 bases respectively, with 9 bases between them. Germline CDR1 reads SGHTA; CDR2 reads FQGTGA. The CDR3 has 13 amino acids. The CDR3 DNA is TGTGCCAGCAGCCGCGGGGTTCAAGAGACCCAGTACTTC. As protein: CASSRGVQETQYF.

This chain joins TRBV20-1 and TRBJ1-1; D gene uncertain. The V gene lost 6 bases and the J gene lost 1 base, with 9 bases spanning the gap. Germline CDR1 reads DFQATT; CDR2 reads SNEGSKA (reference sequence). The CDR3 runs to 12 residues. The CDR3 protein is CSAPPGNTEAFF. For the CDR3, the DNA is TGCAGTGCCCCCCCAGGGAACACTGAAGCTTTCTTT.

The CDR3 loop reads CASSHRVNTEAFF. CDR3 sequence (DNA): TGTGCCAGCAGTCACAGGGTAAACACTGAAGCTTTCTTT. The V gene is TRBV7-6, the J gene TRBJ1-1; D might be TRBD1 (6 bases). CDR1 and CDR2 (germline): SGHVS, FNYEAQ. This CDR3 is 13 amino acids long. Trimming cost V 6 bases and J 2 bases, with 10 bases left between them.

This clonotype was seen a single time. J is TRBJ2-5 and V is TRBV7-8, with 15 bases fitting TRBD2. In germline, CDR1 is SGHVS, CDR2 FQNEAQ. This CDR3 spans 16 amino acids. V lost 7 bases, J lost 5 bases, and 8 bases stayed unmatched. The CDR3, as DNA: TGTGCCAGCACCCGGGGACTAGCGGGGGGCTGGGAGACCCAGTACTTC. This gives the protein CASTRGLAGGWETQYF.

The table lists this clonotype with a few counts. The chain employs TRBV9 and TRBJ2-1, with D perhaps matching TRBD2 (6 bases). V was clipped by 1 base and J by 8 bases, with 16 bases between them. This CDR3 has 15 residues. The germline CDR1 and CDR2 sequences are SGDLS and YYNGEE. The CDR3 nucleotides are TGTGCCAGCAGCGTAATGGACATGGGGGGACATGAGCAGTTCTTC. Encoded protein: CASSVMDMGGHEQFF.

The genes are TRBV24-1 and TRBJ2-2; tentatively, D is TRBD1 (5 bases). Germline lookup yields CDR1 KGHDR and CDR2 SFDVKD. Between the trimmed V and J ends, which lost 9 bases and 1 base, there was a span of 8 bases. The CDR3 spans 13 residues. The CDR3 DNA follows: TGTGCCACCGGGCAGGGGAACACCGGGGAGCTGTTTTTT. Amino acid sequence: CATGQGNTGELFF.

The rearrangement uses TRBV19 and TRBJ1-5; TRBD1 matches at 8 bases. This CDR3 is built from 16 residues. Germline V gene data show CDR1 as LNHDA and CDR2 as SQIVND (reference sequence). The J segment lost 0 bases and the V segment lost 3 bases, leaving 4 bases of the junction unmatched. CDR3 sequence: CASSIGRGPSNQPQHF. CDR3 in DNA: TGTGCCAGTAGTATCGGCAGGGGGCCTAGCAATCAGCCCCAGCATTTT. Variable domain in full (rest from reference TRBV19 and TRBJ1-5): DGGITQSPKYLFRKEGQNVTLSCEQNLNHDAMYWYRQDPGQGLRLIYYSQIVNDFQKGDIAEGYSVSREKKESFPLTVTSAQKNPTAFYLCASSIGRGPSNQPQHFGDGTRLSIL.

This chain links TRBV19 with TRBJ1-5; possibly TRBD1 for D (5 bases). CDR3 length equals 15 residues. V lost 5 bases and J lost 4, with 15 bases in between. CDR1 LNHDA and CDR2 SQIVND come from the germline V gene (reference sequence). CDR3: CASSPGDLPNQPQHF. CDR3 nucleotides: TGTGCCAGTAGTCCCGGGGACCTACCTAATCAGCCCCAGCATTTT.

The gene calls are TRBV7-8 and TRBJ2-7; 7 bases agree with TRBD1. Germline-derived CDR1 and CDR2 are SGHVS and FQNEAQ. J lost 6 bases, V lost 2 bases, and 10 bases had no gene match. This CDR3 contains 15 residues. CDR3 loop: CASSLRDRVGAEQYF. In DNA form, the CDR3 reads TGTGCCAGCAGCTTAAGAGACAGGGTGGGGGCCGAGCAGTACTTC.

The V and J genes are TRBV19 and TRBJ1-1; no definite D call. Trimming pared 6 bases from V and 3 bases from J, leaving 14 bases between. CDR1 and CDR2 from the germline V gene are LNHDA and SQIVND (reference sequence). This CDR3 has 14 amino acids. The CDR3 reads CASSIGLSHTEAFF. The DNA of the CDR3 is TGTGCCAGTAGCATCGGACTCTCGCACACTGAAGCTTTCTTT.

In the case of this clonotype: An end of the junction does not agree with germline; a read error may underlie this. CDR3 residues: CSVGMLGGTLERYF. The CDR3 DNA reads TGCAGCGTTGGCATGCTGGGAGGGACGCTCGAGCGGTACTTC. The chain couples TRBV29-1 to TRBJ2-7; 7 nucleotides match TRBD2. CDR3 length: 14 residues. Germline loops: CDR1 SQVTM, CDR2 ANQGSEA.

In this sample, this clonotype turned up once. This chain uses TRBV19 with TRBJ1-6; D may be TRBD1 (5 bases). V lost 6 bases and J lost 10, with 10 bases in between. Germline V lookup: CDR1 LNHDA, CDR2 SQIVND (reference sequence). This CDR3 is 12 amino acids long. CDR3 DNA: TGTGCCAGTAGGCAGGGAAGATCACCCCTCCACTTT. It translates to CASRQGRSPLHF.

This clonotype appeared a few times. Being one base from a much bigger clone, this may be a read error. CDR3: CAGKVGQIEKLFF. DNA of the CDR3: TGTGCCGGCAAAGTTGGACAGATTGAAAAACTGTTTTTT. This chain joins TRBV2 and TRBJ1-4; possible D gene TRBD1, 6 bases. The germline CDR1 and CDR2 sequences are SNHLY and FYNNEI. CDR3 size: 13 residues. V lost 11 bases and J 7 bases, leaving 17 bases between the germline ends.

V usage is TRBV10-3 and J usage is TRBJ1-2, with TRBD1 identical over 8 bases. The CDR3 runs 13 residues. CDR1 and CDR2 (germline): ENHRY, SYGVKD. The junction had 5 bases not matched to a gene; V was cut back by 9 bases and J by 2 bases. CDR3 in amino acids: CAILQGENYGYTF. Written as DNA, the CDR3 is TGTGCCATATTACAGGGGGAAAACTATGGCTACACCTTC.

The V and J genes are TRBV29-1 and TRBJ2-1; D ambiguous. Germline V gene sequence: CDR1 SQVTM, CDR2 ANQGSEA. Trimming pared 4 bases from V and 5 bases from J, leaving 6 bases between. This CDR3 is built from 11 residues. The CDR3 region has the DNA TGCAGCGTTGCCCCGGACAATGAGCAGTTCTTC. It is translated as CSVAPDNEQFF.